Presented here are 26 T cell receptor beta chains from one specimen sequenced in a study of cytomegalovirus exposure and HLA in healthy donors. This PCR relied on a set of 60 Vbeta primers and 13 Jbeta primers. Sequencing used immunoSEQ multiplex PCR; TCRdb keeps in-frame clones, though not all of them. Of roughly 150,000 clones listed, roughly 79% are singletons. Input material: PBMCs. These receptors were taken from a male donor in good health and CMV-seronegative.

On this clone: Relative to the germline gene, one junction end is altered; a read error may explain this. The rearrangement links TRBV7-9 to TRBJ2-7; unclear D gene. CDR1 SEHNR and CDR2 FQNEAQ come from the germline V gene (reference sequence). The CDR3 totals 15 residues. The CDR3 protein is CSSSPPVGRYYEQYF. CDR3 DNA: TGTTCCAGCAGCCCCCCGGTGGGCCGCTACTACGAGCAGTACTTC.

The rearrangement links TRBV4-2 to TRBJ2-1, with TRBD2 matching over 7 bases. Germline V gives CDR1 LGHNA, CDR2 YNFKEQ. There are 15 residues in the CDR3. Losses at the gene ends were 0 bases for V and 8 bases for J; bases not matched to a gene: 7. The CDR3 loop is CASSQDLGGIYEQFF. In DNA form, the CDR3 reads TGTGCCAGCAGCCAAGATCTGGGAGGGATCTATGAGCAGTTCTTC.

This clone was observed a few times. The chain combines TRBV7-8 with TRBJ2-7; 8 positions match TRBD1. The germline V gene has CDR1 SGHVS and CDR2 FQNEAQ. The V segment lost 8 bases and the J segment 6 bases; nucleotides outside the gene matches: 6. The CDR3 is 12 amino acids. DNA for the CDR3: TGTGCCAGCCAGACAGGGGTAGGCGAGCAGTACTTC. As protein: CASQTGVGEQYF.

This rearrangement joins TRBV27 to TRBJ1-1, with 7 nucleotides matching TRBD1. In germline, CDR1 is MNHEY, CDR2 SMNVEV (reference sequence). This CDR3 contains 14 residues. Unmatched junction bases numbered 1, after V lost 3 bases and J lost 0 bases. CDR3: CASSLTGLNTEAFF. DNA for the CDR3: TGTGCCAGCAGTTTGACAGGGCTGAACACTGAAGCTTTCTTT.

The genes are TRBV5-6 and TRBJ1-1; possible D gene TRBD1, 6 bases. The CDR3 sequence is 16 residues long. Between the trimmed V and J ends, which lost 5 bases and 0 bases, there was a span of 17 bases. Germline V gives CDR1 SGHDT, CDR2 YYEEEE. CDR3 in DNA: TGTGCCAGCAGTTTCGTACAGGGAGCCATGAACACTGAAGCTTTCTTT. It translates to CASSFVQGAMNTEAFF.

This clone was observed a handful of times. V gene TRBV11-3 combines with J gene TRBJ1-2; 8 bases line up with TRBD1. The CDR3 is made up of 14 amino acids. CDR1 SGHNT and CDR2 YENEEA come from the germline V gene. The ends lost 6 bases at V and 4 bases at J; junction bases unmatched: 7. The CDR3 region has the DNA TGTGCCAGCAGTGGGACAGGCGCCTCCTATGGCTACACCTTC. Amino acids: CASSGTGASYGYTF.

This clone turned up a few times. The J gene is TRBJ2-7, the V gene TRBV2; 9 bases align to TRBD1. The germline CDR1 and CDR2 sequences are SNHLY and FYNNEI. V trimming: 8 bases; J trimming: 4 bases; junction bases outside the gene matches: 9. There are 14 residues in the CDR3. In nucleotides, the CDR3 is TGTGCCAGCCGTGTTACAGGGGGCTGGTACGAGCAGTACTTC. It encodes CASRVTGGWYEQYF. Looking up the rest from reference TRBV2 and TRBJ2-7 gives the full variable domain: EPEVTQTPSHQVTQMGQEVILRCVPISNHLYFYWYRQILGQKVEFLVSFYNNEISEKSEIFDDQFSVERPDGSNFTLKIRSTKLEDSAMYFCASRVTGGWYEQYFGPGTRLTVT.

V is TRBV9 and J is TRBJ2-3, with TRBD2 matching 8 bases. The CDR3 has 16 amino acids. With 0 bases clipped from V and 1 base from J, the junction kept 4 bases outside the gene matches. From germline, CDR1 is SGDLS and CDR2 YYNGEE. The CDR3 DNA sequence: TGTGCCAGCAGCGTAGAAACGGGAGGGGGCACAGATACGCAGTATTTT. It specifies CASSVETGGGTDTQYF.

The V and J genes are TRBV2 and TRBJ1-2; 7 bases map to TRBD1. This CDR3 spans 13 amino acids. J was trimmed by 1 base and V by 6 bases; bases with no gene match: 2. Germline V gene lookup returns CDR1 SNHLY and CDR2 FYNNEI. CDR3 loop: CASSRDSNYGYTF. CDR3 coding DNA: TGTGCCAGCAGCCGGGACAGTAACTATGGCTACACCTTC.

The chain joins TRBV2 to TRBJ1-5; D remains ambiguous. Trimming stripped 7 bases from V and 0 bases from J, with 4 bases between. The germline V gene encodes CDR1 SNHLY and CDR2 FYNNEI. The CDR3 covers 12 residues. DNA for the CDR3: TGTGCCAGCAAGCGTAGCAATCAGCCCCAGCATTTT. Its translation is CASKRSNQPQHF.

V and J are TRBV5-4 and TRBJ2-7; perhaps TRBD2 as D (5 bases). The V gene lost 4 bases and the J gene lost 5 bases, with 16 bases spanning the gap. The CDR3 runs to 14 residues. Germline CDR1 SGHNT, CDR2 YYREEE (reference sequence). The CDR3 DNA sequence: TGTGCCAGCAGCCAGGCGGGTAGCGTCCACGAGCAGTACTTC. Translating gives CASSQAGSVHEQYF.

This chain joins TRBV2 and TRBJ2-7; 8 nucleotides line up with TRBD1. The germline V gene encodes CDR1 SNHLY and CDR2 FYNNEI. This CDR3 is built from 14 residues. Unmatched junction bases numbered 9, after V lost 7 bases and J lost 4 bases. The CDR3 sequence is CASILDRALYEQYF. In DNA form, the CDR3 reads TGTGCCAGCATCCTGGACAGGGCGCTATACGAGCAGTACTTC. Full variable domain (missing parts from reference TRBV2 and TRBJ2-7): EPEVTQTPSHQVTQMGQEVILRCVPISNHLYFYWYRQILGQKVEFLVSFYNNEISEKSEIFDDQFSVERPDGSNFTLKIRSTKLEDSAMYFCASILDRALYEQYFGPGTRLTVT.

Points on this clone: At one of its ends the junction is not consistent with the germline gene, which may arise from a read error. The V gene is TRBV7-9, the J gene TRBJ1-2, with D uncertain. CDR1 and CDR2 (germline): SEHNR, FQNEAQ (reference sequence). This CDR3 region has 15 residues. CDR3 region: CSSSAQGTLNYGYTF. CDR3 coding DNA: TGTTCCAGCAGCGCGCAAGGAACACTAAACTATGGCTACACCTTC.

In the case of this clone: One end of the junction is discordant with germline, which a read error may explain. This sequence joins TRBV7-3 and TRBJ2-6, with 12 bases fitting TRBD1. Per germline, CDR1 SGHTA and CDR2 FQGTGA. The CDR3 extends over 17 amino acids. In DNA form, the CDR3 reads TGTTCCAGCAGCGCCGGGACAGGGGGCCTCGGGGCCAACGTCCTGACTTTC. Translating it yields CSSSAGTGGLGANVLTF. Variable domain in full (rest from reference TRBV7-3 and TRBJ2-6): GAGVSQTPSNKVTEKGKYVELRCDPISGHTALYWYRQSLGQGPEFLIYFQGTGAADDSGLPNDRFFAVRPEGSVSTLKIQRTERGDSAVYLCSSSAGTGGLGANVLTFGAGSRLTVL.

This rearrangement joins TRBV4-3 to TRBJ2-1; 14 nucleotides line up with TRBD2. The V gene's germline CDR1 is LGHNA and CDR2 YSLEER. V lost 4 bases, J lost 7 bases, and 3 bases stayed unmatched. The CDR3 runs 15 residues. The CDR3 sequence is CASSPGLAGVNEQFF. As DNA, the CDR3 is TGCGCCAGCAGCCCGGGACTAGCGGGGGTAAATGAGCAGTTCTTC.

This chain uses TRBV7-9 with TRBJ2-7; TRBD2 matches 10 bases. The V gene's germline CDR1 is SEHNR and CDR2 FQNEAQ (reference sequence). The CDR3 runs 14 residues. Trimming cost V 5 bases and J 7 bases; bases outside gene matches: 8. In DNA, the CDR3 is TGTGCCAGCAGCCCCCTAGCGGGGGCAATTGAGCAGTACTTC. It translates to CASSPLAGAIEQYF.

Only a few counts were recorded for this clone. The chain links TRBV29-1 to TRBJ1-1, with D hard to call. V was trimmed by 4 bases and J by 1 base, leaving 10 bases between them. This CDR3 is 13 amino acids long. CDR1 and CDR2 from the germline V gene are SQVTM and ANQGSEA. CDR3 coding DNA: TGCAGCGTTGGTGGGCCAAGGAACACTGAAGCTTTCTTT. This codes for CSVGGPRNTEAFF.

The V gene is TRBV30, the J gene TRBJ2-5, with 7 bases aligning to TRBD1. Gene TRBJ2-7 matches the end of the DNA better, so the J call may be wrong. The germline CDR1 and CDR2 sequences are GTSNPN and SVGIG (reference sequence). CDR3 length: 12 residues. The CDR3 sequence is CAWRTGSYEQYF. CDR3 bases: TGTGCCTGGAGGACAGGGTCCTACGAGCAGTACTTC.

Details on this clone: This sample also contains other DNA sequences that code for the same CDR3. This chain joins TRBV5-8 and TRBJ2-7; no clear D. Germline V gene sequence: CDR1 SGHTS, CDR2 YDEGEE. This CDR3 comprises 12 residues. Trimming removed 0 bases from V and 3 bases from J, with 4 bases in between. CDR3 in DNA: TGTGCCAGCAGCTTGGTGCGCTACGAGCAGTACTTC. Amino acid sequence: CASSLVRYEQYF.

DNA for the CDR3: TGTGCCAGCAGCTCGGGACAGGCTACCCAAGAGACCCAGTACTTC. Protein: CASSSGQATQETQYF. This sequence joins TRBV11-2 and TRBJ2-5, with TRBD1 matching over 8 bases. The CDR3 is 15 residues long. CDR1 SGHAT and CDR2 FQNNGV come from the germline V gene. Trimming took 4 bases from V and 1 from J; bases not matched to a gene: 5.

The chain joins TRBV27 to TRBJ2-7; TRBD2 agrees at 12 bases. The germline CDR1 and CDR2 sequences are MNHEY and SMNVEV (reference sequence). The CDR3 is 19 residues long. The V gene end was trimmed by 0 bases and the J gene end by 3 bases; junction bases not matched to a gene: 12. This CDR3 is CASSLSPVTSGGPSYEQYF. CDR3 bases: TGTGCCAGCAGTTTATCGCCAGTGACTAGCGGGGGACCAAGCTACGAGCAGTACTTC.

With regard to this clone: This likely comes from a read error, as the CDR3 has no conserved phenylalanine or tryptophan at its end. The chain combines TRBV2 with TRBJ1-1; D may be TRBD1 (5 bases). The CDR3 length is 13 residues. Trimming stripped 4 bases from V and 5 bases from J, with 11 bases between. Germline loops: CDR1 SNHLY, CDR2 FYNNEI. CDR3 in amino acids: CASSGQGSTEAFS. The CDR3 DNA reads TGTGCCAGCAGTGGCCAGGGATCGACTGAAGCTTTCTCT.

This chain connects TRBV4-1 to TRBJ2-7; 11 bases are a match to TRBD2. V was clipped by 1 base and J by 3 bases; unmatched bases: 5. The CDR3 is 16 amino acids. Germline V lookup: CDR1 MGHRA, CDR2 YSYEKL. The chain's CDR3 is CASSQATSGSIYEQYF. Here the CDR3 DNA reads TGCGCCAGCAGCCAAGCAACTAGCGGGAGTATCTACGAGCAGTACTTC.

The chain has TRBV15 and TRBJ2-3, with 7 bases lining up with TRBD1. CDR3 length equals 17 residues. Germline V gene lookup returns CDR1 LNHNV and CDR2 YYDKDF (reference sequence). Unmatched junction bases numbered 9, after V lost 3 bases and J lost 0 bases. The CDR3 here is CATSSKPGTVSTDTQYF. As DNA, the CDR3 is TGTGCCACCAGCAGCAAGCCGGGGACAGTTAGCACAGATACGCAGTATTTT.

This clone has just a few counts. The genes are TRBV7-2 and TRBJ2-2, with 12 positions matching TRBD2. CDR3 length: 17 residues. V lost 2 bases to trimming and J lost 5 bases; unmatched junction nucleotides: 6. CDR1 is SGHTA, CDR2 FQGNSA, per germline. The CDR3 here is CASSLPRGTSGTGELFF. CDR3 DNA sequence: TGTGCCAGCAGCTTACCTCGGGGGACTAGCGGGACCGGGGAGCTGTTTTTT.

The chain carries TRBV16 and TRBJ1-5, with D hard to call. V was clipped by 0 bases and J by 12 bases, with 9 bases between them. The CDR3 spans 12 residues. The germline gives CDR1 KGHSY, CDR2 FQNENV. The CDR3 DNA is TGTGCCAGCAGCCAATCTCCCCCCATCCAGCATTTT. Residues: CASSQSPPIQHF.